Following are 20 T cell receptor beta chains from one sample sequenced in a study of brain T cells in children with intractable seizures. Sequenced by immunoSEQ multiplex PCR; TCRdb stores in-frame clones only, minus some. Of around 340,000 clones listed, over 90% are singletons. Time point reported: blood from clinic visit 5 months post-surgery; TSC patient then seizure free. This specimen consisted of peripheral blood, obtained 5 to 6 months after surgery. These receptors came from a boy in the first two years of life with tuberous sclerosis and intractable seizures.

The chain has TRBV4-1 and TRBJ2-2; 10 nucleotides agree with TRBD2. Trimming cost V 1 base and J 5 bases; bases outside gene matches: 7. The CDR3 covers 17 residues. Germline values: CDR1 MGHRA, CDR2 YSYEKL. As DNA, the CDR3 is TGCGCCAGCAGCCAAGGTCTAGCGGGGGTTGGAACCGGGGAGCTGTTTTTT. This translates into CASSQGLAGVGTGELFF.

This rearrangement joins TRBV2 to TRBJ1-4, with unresolved D. In germline, CDR1 is SNHLY, CDR2 FYNNEI. V was clipped by 2 bases and J by 3 bases, with 7 bases between them. The CDR3 consists of 14 residues. The CDR3 loop is CASSELRANEKLFF. CDR3 DNA sequence: TGTGCCAGCAGTGAATTAAGGGCTAATGAAAAACTGTTTTTT. The variable domain in full, completed from reference TRBV2 and TRBJ1-4, reads EPEVTQTPSHQVTQMGQEVILRCVPISNHLYFYWYRQILGQKVEFLVSFYNNEISEKSEIFDDQFSVERPDGSNFTLKIRSTKLEDSAMYFCASSELRANEKLFFGSGTQLSVL.

The table lists this clone with a count of one. The V gene is TRBV7-9, the J gene TRBJ1-4, with 9 nucleotides matching TRBD1. Germline V lookup: CDR1 SEHNR, CDR2 FQNEAQ (reference sequence). Trimming cost V 5 bases and J 8 bases; bases outside gene matches: 12. The length of the CDR3 is 16 residues. Here the CDR3 DNA reads TGTGCCAGCAGCCCTCCATTGACAGGGGGGTTAGAAAAACTGTTTTTT. The encoded protein is CASSPPLTGGLEKLFF.

The chain links TRBV7-9 to TRBJ1-1; TRBD1 matches 7 bases. Looked up from germline, CDR1 is SEHNR and CDR2 is FQNEAQ (reference sequence). The CDR3 runs 15 residues. After removal of 2 bases from V and 5 bases from J, the junction contained 8 bases not matched to a gene. The CDR3 region is CASSLLEGQRTEAFF. CDR3 sequence (DNA): TGTGCCAGCAGCTTATTAGAGGGACAGCGGACTGAAGCTTTCTTT.

The chain employs TRBV24-1 and TRBJ2-3; no definite D call. The CDR3 has 16 residues. Between the trimmed V and J ends, which lost 1 base and 1 base, there was a span of 11 bases. From germline, CDR1 is KGHDR and CDR2 SFDVKD. In DNA, the CDR3 is TGTGCCACCAGTGATTTAGGGCCACGGGGCACAGATACGCAGTATTTT. Translation: CATSDLGPRGTDTQYF.

This rearrangement joins TRBV10-2 to TRBJ1-2; D is unclear. V lost 5 bases and J lost 7, with 14 bases in between. This CDR3 is 13 amino acids long. CDR1 and CDR2 (germline): WSHSY, SAAADI. CDR3 residues: CASSPGPLAGYTF. CDR3 DNA: TGCGCCAGCAGTCCAGGCCCTCTGGCTGGCTACACCTTC.

This clone was seen a single time. The chain carries TRBV15 and TRBJ1-5; D unresolved. This CDR3 contains 14 residues. Trimming took 3 bases from V and 1 from J, leaving 7 bases between them. In germline, CDR1 is LNHNV, CDR2 YYDKDF (reference sequence). CDR3 residues: CATSSKVSNQPQHF. In DNA form, the CDR3 reads TGTGCCACCAGCAGTAAGGTGAGCAATCAGCCCCAGCATTTT.

The gene calls are TRBV19 and TRBJ1-6; D unresolved. Germline CDR1 and CDR2: LNHDA and SQIVND (reference sequence). V lost 6 bases, J lost 5 bases, and 8 bases lay in between. The CDR3 consists of 13 residues. The CDR3 DNA sequence: TGTGCCAGTAGACAGTCAAATAATTCACCCCTCCACTTT. Protein sequence: CASRQSNNSPLHF.

V usage is TRBV3-1 (or the pseudogene TRBV3-2) and J usage is TRBJ2-7; 7 bases line up with TRBD1. Trimming cost V 5 bases and J 6 bases; bases outside gene matches: 16. Germline values: CDR1 LGHDT, CDR2 YNNKEL (reference sequence). The CDR3 is 16 amino acids. The CDR3: CASSSRDRESIFEQYF. CDR3 in DNA: TGTGCCAGCAGCTCCCGGGACAGAGAGTCTATTTTCGAGCAGTACTTC.

The chain uses TRBV6-5 and TRBJ2-3; 9 bases are a match to TRBD1. Germline CDR1 is MNHEY and CDR2 is SVGAGI. V lost 5 bases and J lost 3; bases outside the gene matches: 6. The CDR3 is 15 residues long. The CDR3 region has the DNA TGTGCCAGCAGTACAGGGGGCGTCGGGACAGATACGCAGTATTTT. Its protein product is CASSTGGVGTDTQYF.

This chain connects TRBV7-8 to TRBJ2-2; maybe TRBD1 (6 bases). Trimming shortened V by 8 bases and J by 3 bases, and 25 bases separated the two germline ends. CDR3 length: 18 amino acids. Looked up from germline, CDR1 is SGHVS and CDR2 is FQNEAQ. Here the CDR3 reads CASSLKTQAGADTGELFF. The CDR3 DNA reads TGTGCCAGCTCCCTAAAAACCCAGGCAGGGGCGGACACCGGGGAGCTGTTTTTT.

This sequence joins TRBV12-3 or TRBV12-4 and TRBJ1-2; D unclear. The V end lost 2 bases, the J end lost 5 bases, and 9 bases lay between the germline ends. This CDR3 spans 13 amino acids. The CDR3 DNA reads TGTGCCAGCAGTTTAATGGGTTTTTATGGCTACACCTTC. Translation: CASSLMGFYGYTF.

The chain uses TRBV10-3 and TRBJ1-1, with D perhaps TRBD1 (6 bases). The V gene's germline CDR1 is ENHRY and CDR2 SYGVKD. The CDR3 length is 15 residues. Trimming removed 0 bases at V and 6 bases at J, with 14 bases between. The CDR3 DNA reads as TGTGCCATCAGTGAGTCGGGGGGGCTCAGGTCTGAAGCTTTCTTT. This encodes CAISESGGLRSEAFF.

This chain uses TRBV28 with TRBJ2-1; TRBD2 agrees at 10 bases. The J segment lost 2 bases and the V segment lost 3 bases, leaving 4 bases of the junction unmatched. The CDR3 is 16 residues long. The germline V gene encodes CDR1 MDHEN and CDR2 SYDVKM. DNA for the CDR3: TGTGCCAGCAGTTTTGAGCGGGAGGGTACCTACAATGAGCAGTTCTTC. The encoded protein is CASSFEREGTYNEQFF.

The chain employs TRBV7-8 and TRBJ1-2, with 7 bases lining up with TRBD1. V lost 5 bases to trimming and J lost 4 bases; unmatched junction nucleotides: 4. The CDR3 is 13 residues long. Germline CDR1 reads SGHVS; CDR2 reads FQNEAQ. For the CDR3, the DNA is TGTGCCAGCAGCCCCAGGGGGGGCTATGGCTACACCTTC. It is translated as CASSPRGGYGYTF.

As for this clone: The same CDR3 is also encoded by other DNA sequences in this sample. The chain is built from TRBV5-4 and TRBJ1-2; maybe TRBD1 (5 bases). The germline gives CDR1 SGHNT, CDR2 YYREEE (reference sequence). V was trimmed by 0 bases and J by 4 bases, leaving 10 bases between them. This CDR3 spans 14 amino acids. As DNA, the CDR3 is TGTGCCAGCAGCTTGGTTGGGGCGGGCTATGGCTACACCTTC. It is translated as CASSLVGAGYGYTF.

The genes are TRBV9 and TRBJ1-2; TRBD1 is a possible D gene (5 bases). Germline values: CDR1 SGDLS, CDR2 YYNGEE. The CDR3 has 15 amino acids. V gave up 0 bases and J gave up 5 bases, with 14 bases separating them. The CDR3: CASSVGQGVWYGYTF. CDR3 nucleotide sequence: TGTGCCAGCAGCGTAGGTCAGGGCGTGTGGTATGGCTACACCTTC. The variable domain in full, completed from reference TRBV9 and TRBJ1-2, reads DSGVTQTPKHLITATGQRVTLRCSPRSGDLSVYWYQQSLDQGLQFLIQYYNGEERAKGNILERFSAQQFPDLHSELNLSSLELGDSALYFCASSVGQGVWYGYTFGSGTRLTVV.

This chain uses TRBV9 with TRBJ2-2; D possibly matches TRBD1 or TRBD2 (5 bases each). Trimming cost V 1 base and J 6 bases, with 7 bases left between them. The CDR3 has 13 amino acids. Germline V gives CDR1 SGDLS, CDR2 YYNGEE. The CDR3 DNA follows: TGTGCCAGCAGCGTACAGGGACCCGGGGAGCTGTTTTTT. Its protein product is CASSVQGPGELFF. Combining the CDR3 with reference TRBV9 and TRBJ2-2 gives the whole variable domain DSGVTQTPKHLITATGQRVTLRCSPRSGDLSVYWYQQSLDQGLQFLIQYYNGEERAKGNILERFSAQQFPDLHSELNLSSLELGDSALYFCASSVQGPGELFFGEGSRLTVL.

This rearrangement joins TRBV5-8 to TRBJ2-1; maybe TRBD2 (5 bases). V gave up 4 bases and J gave up 0 bases, with 23 bases separating them. The CDR3 runs 19 residues. Germline V CDR1 and CDR2: SGHTS, YDEGEE. The CDR3 coding sequence is TGTGCCAGCAGCCCGACAAAGCGGTGGACCATTAGCTCCTACAATGAGCAGTTCTTC. Protein product: CASSPTKRWTISSYNEQFF.

The chain carries TRBV19 and TRBJ2-7; TRBD1 agrees at 11 bases. V shed 6 bases and J 1 base; nucleotides not matched to a gene: 2. The CDR3 runs to 14 residues. CDR1 is LNHDA and CDR2 is SQIVND in the germline V gene (reference sequence). The CDR3 region has the DNA TGTGCCAGTAGGAGGGACAGGGGGTCCTACGAGCAGTACTTC. This encodes CASRRDRGSYEQYF.